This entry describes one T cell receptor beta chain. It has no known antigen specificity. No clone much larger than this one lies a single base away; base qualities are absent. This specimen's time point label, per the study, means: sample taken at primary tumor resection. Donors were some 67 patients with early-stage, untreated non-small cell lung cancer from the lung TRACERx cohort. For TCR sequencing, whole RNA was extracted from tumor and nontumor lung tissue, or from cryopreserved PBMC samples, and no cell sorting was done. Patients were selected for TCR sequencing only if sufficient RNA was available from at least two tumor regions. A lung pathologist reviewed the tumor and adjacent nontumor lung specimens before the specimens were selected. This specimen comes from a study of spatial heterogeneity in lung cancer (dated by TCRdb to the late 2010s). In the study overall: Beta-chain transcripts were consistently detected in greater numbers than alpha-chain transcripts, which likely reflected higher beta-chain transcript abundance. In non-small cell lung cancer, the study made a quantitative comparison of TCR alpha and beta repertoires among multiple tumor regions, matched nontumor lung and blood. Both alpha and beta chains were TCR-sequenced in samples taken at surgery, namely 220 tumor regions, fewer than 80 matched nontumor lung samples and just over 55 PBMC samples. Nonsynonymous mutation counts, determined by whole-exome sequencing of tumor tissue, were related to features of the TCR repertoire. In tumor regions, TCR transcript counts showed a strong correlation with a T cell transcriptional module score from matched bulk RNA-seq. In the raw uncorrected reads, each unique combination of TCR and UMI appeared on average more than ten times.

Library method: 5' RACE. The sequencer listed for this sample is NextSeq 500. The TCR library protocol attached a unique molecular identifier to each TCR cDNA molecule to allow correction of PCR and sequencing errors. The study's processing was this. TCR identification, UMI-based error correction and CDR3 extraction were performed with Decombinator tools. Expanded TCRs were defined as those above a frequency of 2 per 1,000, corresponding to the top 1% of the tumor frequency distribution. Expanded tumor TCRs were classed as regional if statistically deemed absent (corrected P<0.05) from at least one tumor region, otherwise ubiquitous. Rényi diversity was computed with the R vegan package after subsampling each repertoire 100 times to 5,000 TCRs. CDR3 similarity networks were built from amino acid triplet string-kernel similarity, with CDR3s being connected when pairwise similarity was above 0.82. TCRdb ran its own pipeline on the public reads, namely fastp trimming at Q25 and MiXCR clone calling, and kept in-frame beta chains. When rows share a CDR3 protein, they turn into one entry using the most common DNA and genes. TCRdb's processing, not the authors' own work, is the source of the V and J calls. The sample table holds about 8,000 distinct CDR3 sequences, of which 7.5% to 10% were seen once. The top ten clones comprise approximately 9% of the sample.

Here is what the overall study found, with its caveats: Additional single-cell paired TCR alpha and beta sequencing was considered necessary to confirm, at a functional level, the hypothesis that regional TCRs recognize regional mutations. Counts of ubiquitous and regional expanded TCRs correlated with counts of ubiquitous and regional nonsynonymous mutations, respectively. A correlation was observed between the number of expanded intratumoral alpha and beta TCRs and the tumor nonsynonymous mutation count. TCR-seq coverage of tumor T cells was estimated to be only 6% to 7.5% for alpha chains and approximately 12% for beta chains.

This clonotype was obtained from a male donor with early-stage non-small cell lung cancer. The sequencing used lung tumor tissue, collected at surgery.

This receptor carries the CDR3 CAISEPSSGTDTQYF. The sequence in DNA is TGTGCCATCAGTGAGCCATCTAGCGGCACAGATACGCAGTATTTT. The chain is made from TRBV10-3 and TRBJ2-3; the D gene is perhaps TRBD2, on 6 matching bases. For CDR1 and CDR2, the germline V gene lists ENHRY and SYGVKD. The CDR3 covers 15 residues, taking in both the cysteine and the phenylalanine. Only the CDR3 DNA stays, 45 bases, in frame from base 1. At the junction V is shortened by 2 bases and J by 1 base, with 10 bases in between.